The rows below give T cell receptor beta chains drawn from one sample of a study of OX40 agonist ivuxolimab in advanced cancers. Clones were read by immunoSEQ multiplex PCR, and TCRdb kept only the in-frame ones, dropping some. The sample yields some 85,000 clones, under 95% seen once. The sample was CD4+ or CD8+ T cells sorted from blood, taken in a trial of the OX40 agonist ivuxolimab. The source is an adult with an advanced solid tumor such as melanoma, head and neck, liver or kidney cancer. Both conserved end residues are trimmed from each CDR3.

j_call v_call cdr3_aa
TRBJ2-5 TRBV6-5 ASSYLAGGRQTQY
TRBJ1-1 TRBV6-6 ASSYGDKNTEAF
TRBJ2-7 TRBV4-2 ASSQEGLASGRADEQY
TRBJ1-2 TRBV28 ASSFDRVSGGYT
TRBJ2-3 TRBV6-1 ASSAGGYTDTQY
TRBJ2-1 TRBV14 ASSRPKRGLAGVPYNEQF
TRBJ1-4 TRBV7-9 ASSLGEQGGGEKLF
TRBJ2-2 TRBV9 ASSSRGTGELF
TRBJ2-1 TRBV27 ASSLWGTLSGNEQF
TRBJ2-5 TRBV29-1 SAQTSGTETQY
TRBJ2-7 TRBV15 ATSRDVVASYEQY
TRBJ1-4 TRBV5-1 ASSLEGQGYEKLF
TRBJ2-7 TRBV7-9 ASSPGGLGEQY
TRBJ1-2 TRBV29-1 SVDQGGYT
TRBJ2-1 TRBV7-6 ASSVGTGLVASEQF